Sequencing of this T cell receptor beta chain was carried out in a study of OX40 agonist ivuxolimab in advanced cancers. Data came from immunoSEQ multiplex PCR; TCRdb stores just in-frame clones and leaves some out. The data contain some 82,000 clones, around nine tenths of them seen just once; the ten biggest clones take up approximately 0.71%. This CDR3 has 13 residues. V shed 3 bases and J shed 8 bases, with 13 bases lying between them. The germline V gene has CDR1 SGHAT and CDR2 FQNNGV. This clone has ten or more counts. The V gene is TRBV11-2, the J gene TRBJ1-2, with D possibly TRBD1 on 5 matching bases. The source material was CD4+ or CD8+ T cells sorted from blood, sampled in a trial of the OX40 agonist ivuxolimab. This TCR was recovered from an adult with an advanced solid tumor such as melanoma, head and neck, liver or kidney cancer. Written as DNA, the CDR3 is TGTGCCAGCAGCTTGAGGCAGGGCCTCGGCTACACCTTC. It specifies CASSLRQGLGYTF.